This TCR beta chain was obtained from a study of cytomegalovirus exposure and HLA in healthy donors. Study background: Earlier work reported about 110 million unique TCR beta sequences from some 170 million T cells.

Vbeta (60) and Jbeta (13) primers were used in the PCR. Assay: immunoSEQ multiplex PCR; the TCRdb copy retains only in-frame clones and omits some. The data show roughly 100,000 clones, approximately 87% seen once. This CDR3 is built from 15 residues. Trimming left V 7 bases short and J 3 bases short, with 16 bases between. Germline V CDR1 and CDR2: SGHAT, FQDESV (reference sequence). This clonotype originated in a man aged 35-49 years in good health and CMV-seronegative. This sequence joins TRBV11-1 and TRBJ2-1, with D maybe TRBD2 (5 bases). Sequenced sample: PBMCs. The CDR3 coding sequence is TGTGCCAGCATCGACGGAGGCCACTACTACAATGAGCAGTTCTTC. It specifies CASIDGGHYYNEQFF.